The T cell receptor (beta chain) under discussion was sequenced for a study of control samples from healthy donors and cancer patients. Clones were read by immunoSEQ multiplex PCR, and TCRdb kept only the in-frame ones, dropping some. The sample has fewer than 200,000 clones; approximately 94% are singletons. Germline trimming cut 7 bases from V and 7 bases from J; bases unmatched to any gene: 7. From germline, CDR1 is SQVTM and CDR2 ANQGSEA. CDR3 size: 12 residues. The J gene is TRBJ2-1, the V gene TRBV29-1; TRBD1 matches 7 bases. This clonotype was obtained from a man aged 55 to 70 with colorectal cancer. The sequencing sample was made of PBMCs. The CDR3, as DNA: TGCAGCGCCGACAGGGTAGGGAATGAGCAGTTCTTC. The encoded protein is CSADRVGNEQFF.